The source of this T cell receptor beta chain is a study of T-cell reconstitution after alpha-beta-depleted transplantation in children (dated by TCRdb to about 2016). Regarding the study in general: T-cell immune reconstitution after TCRalphabeta/CD19-depleted allogeneic hematopoietic cell transplantation in children was quantitatively tracked in the study by means of TCR repertoire profiling.

Broad study findings and their caveats: The high TCRbeta diversity at day 60 in some patients was ascribed to recipient T cells and intrathymic progenitors that had survived conditioning. Hyperexpanded clone frequencies declined over subsequent months; after one year, T-cell counts and TCRbeta diversity were mostly attributed to newly produced T cells. The apparently early recovery of alphabetaT-cell counts about two months after transplant reportedly depended on only several hundred rapidly expanded clones that came from non-depleted graft cells.

The germline V gene encodes CDR1 SGHDT and CDR2 YYEEEE. From cysteine to phenylalanine, the CDR3 is 13 amino acids long. Only CDR3 DNA remains: 39 bases, in frame from the first base. V is clipped by 1 base and J by 4 bases, and the sequence between their germline boundaries is 8 bases long. A word on this clonotype: The antigen it recognizes is unknown. Per-nucleotide qualities are absent, and no much larger clonotype sits a single base away.

The sample's treatment or condition, from its label and the paper: allogeneic hematopoietic cell transplantation with graft depleted of TCRalphabeta T cells and CD19 B cells. TCRalphabeta/CD19-depleted allogeneic hematopoietic cell grafts were given to the transplant recipients, all of whom were children. The library came from PCR. The sequencing machine was an Illumina HiSeq 2500. To normalize quantification of the TCRbeta repertoire, the TCR libraries were built with molecular barcoding that relied on unique molecular identifiers. The raw public data were reprocessed by TCRdb itself: fastp quality trimming at Q25, MiXCR clonotype calling, in-frame beta chains only. Rows merge per CDR3 protein into single entries with the most common DNA and genes. This sample comprises about 980,000 distinct CDR3 sequences, about 26% of them detected only once. The top ten clonotypes cover roughly 30% of the sample.

The receptor chain draws on TRBV5-6 and TRBJ2-5; a tentative D match to TRBD1 spans 5 bases. The receptor was isolated from a boy under three years old who had a stem cell transplant for SCID, so the T cells may come from the graft donor. The sample was PBMCs, mostly from graft donor cells, taken 360 days after TCRalphabeta/CD19-depleted stem cell transplant. The CDR3 region reads CASSLIGAETQYF. The nucleotide sequence reads as follows: TGTGCCAGCAGCTTGATTGGGGCAGAGACCCAGTACTTC.